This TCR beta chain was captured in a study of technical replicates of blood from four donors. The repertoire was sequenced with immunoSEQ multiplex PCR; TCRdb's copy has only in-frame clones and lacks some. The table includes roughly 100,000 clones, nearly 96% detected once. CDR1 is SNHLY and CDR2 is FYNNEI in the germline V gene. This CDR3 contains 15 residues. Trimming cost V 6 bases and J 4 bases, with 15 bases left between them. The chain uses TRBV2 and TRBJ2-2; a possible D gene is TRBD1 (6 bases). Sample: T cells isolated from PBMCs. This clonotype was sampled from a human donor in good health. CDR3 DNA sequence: TGTGCCAGCAGCCAACAGGGACGTACCACCGGGGAGCTGTTTTTT. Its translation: CASSQQGRTTGELFF.